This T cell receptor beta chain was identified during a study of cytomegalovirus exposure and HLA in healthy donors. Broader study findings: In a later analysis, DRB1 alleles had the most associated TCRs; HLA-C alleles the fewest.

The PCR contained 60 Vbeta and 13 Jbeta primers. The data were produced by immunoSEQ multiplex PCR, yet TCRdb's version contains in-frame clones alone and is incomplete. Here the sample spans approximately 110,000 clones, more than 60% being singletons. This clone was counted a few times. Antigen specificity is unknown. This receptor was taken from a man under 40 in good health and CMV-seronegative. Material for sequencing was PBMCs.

Here the CDR3 DNA reads TGTGCCAGCAGCTTGAACATGAACACTGAAGCTTTCTTT. It is translated as CASSLNMNTEAFF. This chain links TRBV5-6 with TRBJ1-1; D is undetermined. V was pared by 1 base and J by 0 bases, with 4 bases between. Looked up from germline, CDR1 is SGHDT and CDR2 is YYEEEE. The CDR3 totals 13 residues.